The clone carrying this TCR beta chain appeared many times. Amplification yielded TCR beta CDR3 regions, with RNA transcripts as the source. The HTBI set primed first-round TCR CDR3 RT-PCR. TCRdb fed the multiplex PCR reads into MiXCR, producing one record per CDR3 protein. The table shows more than 300,000 distinct CDR3 sequences, with about 14% occurring only once. The entry originates in a study of T cells in Graves' hyperthyroidism and ophthalmopathy. V lost 2 bases and J lost 1, with 12 bases in between. CDR1 SGHDT and CDR2 YYEEEE come from the germline V gene. The CDR3 covers 15 residues. For the diagnoses, clinical symptoms, serum thyroxine and TRAb, thyroid ultrasound and orbital computed tomography were used.

Sequencing used blood. The receptor was derived from a woman in her twenties or thirties with Graves' ophthalmopathy. J is TRBJ1-1 and V is TRBV5-6; D not resolved. CDR3 in DNA: TGTGCCAGCAGCTTAGGTGGGCGAACGAACACTGAAGCTTTCTTT. Protein product: CASSLGGRTNTEAFF.